These T cell receptor beta chains were read from a single sample in a study of vaccination and CD4 T cells after COVID-19. Their target antigens are unknown. TCRdb reanalysed the PCR reads using MiXCR and keeps one entry per CDR3 protein. The table lists more than 20,000 distinct CDR3 sequences, around 40% of them singletons. The source material was CD4+ T cells from blood, cultured in vitro. These receptor sequences come from a human donor who had recovered from COVID-19. Both conserved end residues are part of each CDR3. The order of the fields is J gene, V gene, clone size, D gene, CDR3 DNA, CDR3 protein. The D gene is left open where the match is weak. Clone size is not always given. Where it is, it says once, few, many or a class for expanded clones.

TRBJ1-1 TRBV4-1 . . TGCGCCAGCAGCCAAGATGAGTTAGTTGAAGCTTTCTTT CASSQDELVEAFF
TRBJ2-3 TRBV27 . . TGTGCCAGCAGTTTATCGAGGGGGTTCACAGATACGCAGTATTTT CASSLSRGFTDTQYF
TRBJ2-5 TRBV6-1 . TRBD1 TGTGCCAGCAGTACAGGGGGCTCGGGGGAGACCCAGTACTTC CASSTGGSGETQYF
TRBJ1-5 TRBV25-1 medium-sized . TGTGCCAGCAGCAGGCCAGGCTTCAATCAGCCCCAGCATTTT CASSRPGFNQPQHF
TRBJ2-3 TRBV6-5 few TRBD1 TGTGCCAGCAGTTACAAACCCGGGACAGGGGGCACAGATACGCAGTATTTT CASSYKPGTGGTDTQYF
TRBJ1-6 TRBV28 few . TGTGCCAGCAGTCCCCCGACCGTGGGTAATTCACCCCTCCACTTT CASSPPTVGNSPLHF
TRBJ1-1 TRBV28 . . TGTGCCAGCAGTTTGTTGGCGGCCAGCGAAGCTTTCTTT CASSLLAASEAFF
TRBJ1-6 TRBV7-8 few TRBD1 TGTGCCAGCAGCTTACGACAGGGTATTTCACCCCTCCACTTT CASSLRQGISPLHF
TRBJ2-7 TRBV6-1 . . TGTGCCAGCCGAAACCTCCAGGGGGGGAGCTCCTACGAGCAGTACTTC CASRNLQGGSSYEQYF
TRBJ1-5 TRBV7-8 . TRBD1 TGTGCCAGCAGCTTGGGGACAGGGGCTAGCAATCAGCCCCAGCATTTT CASSLGTGASNQPQHF
TRBJ2-2 TRBV24-1 . TRBD2 TGTGCCACCAGTGACGGGACTAGCGGGGTCGAGATCACCGGGGAGCTGTTTTTT CATSDGTSGVEITGELFF
TRBJ2-7 TRBV5-1 . . TGCGCCAGCAGCTTTACTCAGGACTACGAGCAGTACTTC CASSFTQDYEQYF
TRBJ1-3 TRBV28 . TRBD1 TGTGCCAGCAGTCCGACAGGGGGTAACACCATATATTTT CASSPTGGNTIYF
TRBJ2-5 TRBV6-1 once . TGTGCCAGCAGGGGTGGGGCAGAGACCCAGTACTTC CASRGGAETQYF
TRBJ1-4 TRBV7-3 . . TGTGCCAGCAGCGGGAACAAAGGTAAGGAAAAACTGTTTTTT CASSGNKGKEKLFF
TRBJ1-6 TRBV28 . . TGTGCCATCCTCGGCTCCTATAATTCACCCCTCCACTTT CAILGSYNSPLHF
TRBJ2-7 TRBV19 . . TGTGCCAGTAGTAAGGGGATTGCCTACGAGCAGTACTTC CASSKGIAYEQYF
TRBJ1-2 TRBV7-2 medium-sized TRBD1 TGTGCCAGCAGCTTATATACGCGGACAGGGGAAGGCTACACCTTC CASSLYTRTGEGYTF
TRBJ1-1 TRBV12-3/TRBV12-4 . TRBD1 TGTGCCAGCAGTTTTGGGACAGGGTCACCTCGGGGCACTGAAGCTTTCTTT CASSFGTGSPRGTEAFF
TRBJ2-7 TRBV7-7 . . TGTGCCAGCAGCTTAGGGAGCGGTAGATACTACGAGCAGTACTTC CASSLGSGRYYEQYF
TRBJ2-7 TRBV7-8 few TRBD1 TGTGCCAGCAGCCCAGTTGGGGACAGGGGTGGGGAGCAGTACTTC CASSPVGDRGGEQYF
TRBJ2-5 TRBV5-6 . TRBD2 TGTGCCAGCAGCTTGGGTTCGGTAGCGGGGGGCCGTGAGACCCAGTACTTC CASSLGSVAGGRETQYF
TRBJ2-1 TRBV19 . TRBD2 TGTGCCAGTAGTATCCGGGGGGGAGGAGGGTTCAATGAGCAGTTCTTC CASSIRGGGGFNEQFF
TRBJ2-2 TRBV7-2 few TRBD2 TGTGCCAGCAGCCTAGCGGGGGGGCACACCGGGGAGCTGTTTTTT CASSLAGGHTGELFF
TRBJ2-5 TRBV20-1 few TRBD2 TGCAGTGCCGAGAAAGGACTAGCGGGGGAAGAGACCCAGTACTTC CSAEKGLAGEETQYF
TRBJ1-1 TRBV6-1 once . TGTGCCAGCAGGCCCACGGGGGCACTTCGGGACACTGAAGCTTTCTTT CASRPTGALRDTEAFF
TRBJ1-2 TRBV6-1 . . TGTGCCAGCAGGGGTCATGGCTACACCTTC CASRGHGYTF
TRBJ2-2 TRBV7-8 once TRBD2 TGTGCCAGCAGCCTGGGGGCTAGCGGGACGGTGGACACCGGGGAGCTGTTTTTT CASSLGASGTVDTGELFF
TRBJ2-3 TRBV12-3/TRBV12-4 once TRBD1 TGTGCCAGCAGTCCGAGGACAGGGGGCACAGATACGCAGTATTTT CASSPRTGGTDTQYF
TRBJ2-1 TRBV2 . . TGTGCCAGCAGTGCCGGGAATATCTACAATGAGCAGTTCTTC CASSAGNIYNEQFF
TRBJ1-5 TRBV7-2 medium-sized . TGTGCCAGCAGCCCCCCCGGGACAAAGCAGCCCCAGCATTTT CASSPPGTKQPQHF
TRBJ2-2 TRBV27 . . TGTGCCAGCAGTTTCTTCGTGGCAGGGGTCGGGGAGCTGTTTTTT CASSFFVAGVGELFF
TRBJ2-7 TRBV7-8 few TRBD1 TGTGCCAGCAGCGCTGACAGGGCCTACGAGCAGTACTTC CASSADRAYEQYF
TRBJ1-6 TRBV7-9 . . TGTGCCAGCAGCCCGGCTTCGGTGGATAATTCACCCCTCCACTTT CASSPASVDNSPLHF
TRBJ1-5 TRBV7-9 . . TGTGCCAGCAGCTTAGTTACGTCAGGGGCGGATCAGCCCCAGCATTTT CASSLVTSGADQPQHF
TRBJ1-3 TRBV10-3 . . TGTGCCATCAGTGAACAGATCTCTGGAAACACCATATATTTT CAISEQISGNTIYF
TRBJ1-2 TRBV28 few TRBD1 TGTGCCAGCAGGCTTTGGGACAGGGGGCAAAGTGGCTACACCTTC CASRLWDRGQSGYTF
TRBJ1-5 TRBV28 . . TGTGCCAGCACCTCCCCTCAGGATCAGCCCCAGCATTTT CASTSPQDQPQHF
TRBJ2-7 TRBV2 . . TGTGCCAGCGGGGGGGCACTCTACGGAACCTACGAGCAGTACTTC CASGGALYGTYEQYF
TRBJ1-2 TRBV19 . TRBD1 TGTGCCAGTAGTGAGGGACAGAACTATGGCTACACCTTC CASSEGQNYGYTF
TRBJ1-3 TRBV20-1 . TRBD1 TGCAGTGCCCTTGGACAGGGCGGAAACACCATATATTTT CSALGQGGNTIYF
TRBJ2-7 TRBV28 . TRBD1 TGTGCCACCCAGACAGGGGGCCACGAGCAGTACTTC CATQTGGHEQYF
TRBJ2-5 TRBV20-1 . . TGCAGTGCCGGTTCCAATCAAGAGACCCAGTACTTC CSAGSNQETQYF
TRBJ2-7 TRBV20-1 few TRBD2 TGCAGTGCTACGACACTAGCGGGAGCGTACGAGCAGTACTTC CSATTLAGAYEQYF
TRBJ1-5 TRBV12-3/TRBV12-4 few TRBD1 TGTGCCAGCAGTTTGACAGGGGAGAGCAATCAGCCCCAGCATTTT CASSLTGESNQPQHF